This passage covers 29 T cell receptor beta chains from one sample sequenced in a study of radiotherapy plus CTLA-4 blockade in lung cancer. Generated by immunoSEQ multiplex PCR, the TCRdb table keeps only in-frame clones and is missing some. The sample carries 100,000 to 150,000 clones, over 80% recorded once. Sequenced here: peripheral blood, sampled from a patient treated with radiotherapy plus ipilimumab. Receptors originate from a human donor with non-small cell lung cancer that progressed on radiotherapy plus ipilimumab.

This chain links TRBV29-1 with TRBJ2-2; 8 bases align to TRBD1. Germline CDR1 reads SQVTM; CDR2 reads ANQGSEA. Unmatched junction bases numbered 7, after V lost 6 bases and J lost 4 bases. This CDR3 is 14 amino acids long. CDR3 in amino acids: CSVPQGAFTGELFF. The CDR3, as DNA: TGCAGCGTCCCCCAGGGGGCTTTCACCGGGGAGCTGTTTTTT.

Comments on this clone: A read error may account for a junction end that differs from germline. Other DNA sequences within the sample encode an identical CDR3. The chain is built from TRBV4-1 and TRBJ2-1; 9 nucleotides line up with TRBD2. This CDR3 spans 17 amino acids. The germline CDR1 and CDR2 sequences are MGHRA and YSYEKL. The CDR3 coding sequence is TGCGCCAGCAGCCAGGGTAGCGGGAGAGGTCCCTACAATGAACAGTTCTTC. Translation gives CASSQGSGRGPYNEQFF.

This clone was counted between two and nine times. CDR3 coding DNA: TGTGCCAGCAATACCGCGGGACACGGAAACACCATATATTTT. It specifies CASNTAGHGNTIYF. The rearrangement links TRBV6-6 to TRBJ1-3; possible D gene TRBD1, 6 bases. The V gene lost 7 bases and the J gene lost 4 bases, with 14 bases spanning the gap. The V gene's germline CDR1 is MNHNY and CDR2 SVGAGI (reference sequence). The CDR3 contains 14 residues.

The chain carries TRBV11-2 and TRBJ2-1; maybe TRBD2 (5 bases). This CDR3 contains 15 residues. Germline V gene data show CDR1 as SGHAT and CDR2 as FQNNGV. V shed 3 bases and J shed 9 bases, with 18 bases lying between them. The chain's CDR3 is CASSFSIYAGTEQFF. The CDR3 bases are TGTGCCAGCAGCTTCAGCATTTATGCGGGCACTGAGCAGTTCTTC.

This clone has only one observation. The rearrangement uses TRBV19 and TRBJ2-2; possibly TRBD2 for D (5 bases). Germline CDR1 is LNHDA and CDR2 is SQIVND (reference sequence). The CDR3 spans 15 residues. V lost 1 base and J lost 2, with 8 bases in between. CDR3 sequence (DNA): TGTGCCAGTAGTATAGCGGGAATAAACACCGGGGAGCTGTTTTTT. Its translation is CASSIAGINTGELFF.

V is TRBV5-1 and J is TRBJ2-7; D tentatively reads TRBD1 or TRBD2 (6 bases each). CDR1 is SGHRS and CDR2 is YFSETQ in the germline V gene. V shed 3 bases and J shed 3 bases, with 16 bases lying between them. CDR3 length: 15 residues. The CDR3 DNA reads TGCGCCAGCAGCTATACAGGGTCCGGGGGCTACGAGCAGTACTTC. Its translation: CASSYTGSGGYEQYF. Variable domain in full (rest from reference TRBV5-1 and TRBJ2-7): KAGVTQTPRYLIKTRGQQVTLSCSPISGHRSVSWYQQTPGQGLQFLFEYFSETQRNKGNFPGRFSGRQFSNSRSEMNVSTLELGDSALYLCASSYTGSGGYEQYFGPGTRLTVT.

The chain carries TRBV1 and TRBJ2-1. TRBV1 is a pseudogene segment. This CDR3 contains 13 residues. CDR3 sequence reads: CTSSPPRHNEQFF. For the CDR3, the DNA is TGCACCAGCAGCCCCCCCCGGCACAATGAGCAGTTCTTC.

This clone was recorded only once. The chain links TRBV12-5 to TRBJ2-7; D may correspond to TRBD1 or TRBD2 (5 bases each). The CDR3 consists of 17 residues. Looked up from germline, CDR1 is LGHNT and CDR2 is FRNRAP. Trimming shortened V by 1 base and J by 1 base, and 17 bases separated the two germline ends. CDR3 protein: CASGLGTGPGESYEQYF. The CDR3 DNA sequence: TGTGCTAGTGGTTTGGGGACGGGACCGGGTGAATCCTACGAGCAGTACTTC.

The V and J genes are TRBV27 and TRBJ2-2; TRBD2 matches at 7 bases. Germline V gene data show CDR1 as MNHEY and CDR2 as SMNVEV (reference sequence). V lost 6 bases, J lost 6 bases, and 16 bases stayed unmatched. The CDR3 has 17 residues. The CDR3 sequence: CASRFKAGRDFPGELFF. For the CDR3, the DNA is TGTGCCAGCAGGTTCAAGGCTGGGAGGGATTTTCCCGGGGAGCTGTTTTTT.

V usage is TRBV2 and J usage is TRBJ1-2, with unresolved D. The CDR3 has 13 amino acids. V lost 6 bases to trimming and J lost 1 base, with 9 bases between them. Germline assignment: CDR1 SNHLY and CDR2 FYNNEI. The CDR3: CASREDLNYGYTF. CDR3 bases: TGTGCCAGCAGGGAGGACCTTAACTATGGCTACACCTTC.

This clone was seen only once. The CDR3 region is CASSLVGTGAYEQYF. CDR3 DNA sequence: TGCGCCAGCAGCTTGGTAGGGACAGGAGCCTACGAGCAGTACTTC. This chain uses TRBV5-1 with TRBJ2-7; 8 bases fit TRBD1. Germline V gives CDR1 SGHRS, CDR2 YFSETQ. With V trimmed by 0 bases and J by 2 bases, 4 bases remained unmatched. The CDR3 sequence is 15 residues long.

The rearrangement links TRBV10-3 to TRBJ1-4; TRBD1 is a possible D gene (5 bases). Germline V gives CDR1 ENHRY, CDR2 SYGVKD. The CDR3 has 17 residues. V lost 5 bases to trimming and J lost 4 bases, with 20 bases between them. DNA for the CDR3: TGTGCCATCAGTAGGGCAGGGAAGTCCATGGGTAATGAAAAACTGTTTTTT. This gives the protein CAISRAGKSMGNEKLFF.

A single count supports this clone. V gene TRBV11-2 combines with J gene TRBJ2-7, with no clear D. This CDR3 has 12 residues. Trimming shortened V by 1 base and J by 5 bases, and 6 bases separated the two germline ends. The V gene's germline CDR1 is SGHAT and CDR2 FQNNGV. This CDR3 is CASSLGVHEQYF. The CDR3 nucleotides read TGTGCCAGCAGCTTAGGAGTCCACGAGCAGTACTTC.

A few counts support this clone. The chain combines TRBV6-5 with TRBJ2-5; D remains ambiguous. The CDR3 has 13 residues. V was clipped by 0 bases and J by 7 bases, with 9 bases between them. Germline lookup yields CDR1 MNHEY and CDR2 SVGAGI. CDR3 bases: TGTGCCAGCAGTTACTCGGTCTCGGGGACCCAGTACTTC. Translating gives CASSYSVSGTQYF.

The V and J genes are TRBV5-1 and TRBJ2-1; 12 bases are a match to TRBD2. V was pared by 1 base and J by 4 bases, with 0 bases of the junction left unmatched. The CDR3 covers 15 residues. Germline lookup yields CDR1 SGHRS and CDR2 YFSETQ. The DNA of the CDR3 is TGCGCCAGCAGCTTGACTAGCGGGAGGTACAATGAGCAGTTCTTC. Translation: CASSLTSGRYNEQFF.

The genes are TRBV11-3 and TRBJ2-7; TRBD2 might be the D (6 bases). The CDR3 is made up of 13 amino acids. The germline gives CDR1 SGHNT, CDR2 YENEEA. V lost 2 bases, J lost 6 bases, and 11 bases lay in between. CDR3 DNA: TGTGCCAGCAGCTTATATCTGGGGGGCGAGCAGTACTTC. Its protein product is CASSLYLGGEQYF.

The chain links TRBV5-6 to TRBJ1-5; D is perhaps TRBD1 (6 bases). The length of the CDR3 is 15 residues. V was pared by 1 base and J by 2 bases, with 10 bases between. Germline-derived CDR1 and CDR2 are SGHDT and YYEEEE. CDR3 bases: TGTGCCAGCAGCTTGACAGGGTCAGGCAATCAGCCCCAGCATTTT. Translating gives CASSLTGSGNQPQHF.

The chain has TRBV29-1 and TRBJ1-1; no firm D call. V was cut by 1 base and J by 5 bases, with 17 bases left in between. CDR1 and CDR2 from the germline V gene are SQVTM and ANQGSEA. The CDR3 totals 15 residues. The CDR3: CSVEGLGGKETEAFF. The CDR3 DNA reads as TGCAGCGTTGAAGGTCTGGGCGGGAAGGAGACTGAAGCTTTCTTT.

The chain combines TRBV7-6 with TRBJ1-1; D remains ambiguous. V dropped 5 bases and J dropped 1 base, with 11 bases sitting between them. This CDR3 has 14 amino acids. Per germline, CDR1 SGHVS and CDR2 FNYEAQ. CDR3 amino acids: CASSTPAGNTEAFF. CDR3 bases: TGTGCCAGCAGCACCCCGGCAGGGAACACTGAAGCTTTCTTT.

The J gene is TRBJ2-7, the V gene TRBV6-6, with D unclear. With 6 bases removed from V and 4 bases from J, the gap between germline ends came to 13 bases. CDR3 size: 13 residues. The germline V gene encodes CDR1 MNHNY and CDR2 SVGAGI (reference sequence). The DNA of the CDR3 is TGTGCCAGCAGGCCGACAACTGGGTACGAGCAGTACTTC. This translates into CASRPTTGYEQYF.

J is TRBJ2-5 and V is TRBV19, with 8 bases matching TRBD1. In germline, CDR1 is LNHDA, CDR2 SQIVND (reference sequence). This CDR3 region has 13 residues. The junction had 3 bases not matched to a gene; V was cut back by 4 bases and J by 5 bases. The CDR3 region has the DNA TGTGCCAGTAGTACCACAGGGGGGGAGACCCAGTACTTC. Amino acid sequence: CASSTTGGETQYF.

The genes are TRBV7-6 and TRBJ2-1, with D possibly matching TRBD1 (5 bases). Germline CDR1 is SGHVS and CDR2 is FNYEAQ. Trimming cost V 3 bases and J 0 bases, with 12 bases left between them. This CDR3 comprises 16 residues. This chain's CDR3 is CASSFAGSSSYNEQFF. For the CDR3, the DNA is TGTGCCAGCAGCTTCGCAGGGTCGAGCTCCTACAATGAGCAGTTCTTC.

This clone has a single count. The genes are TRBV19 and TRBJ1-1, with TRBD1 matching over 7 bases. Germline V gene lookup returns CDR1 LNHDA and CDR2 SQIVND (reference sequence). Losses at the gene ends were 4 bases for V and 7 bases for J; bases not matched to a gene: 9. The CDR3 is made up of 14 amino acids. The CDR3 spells CASSTRQGLIEAFF. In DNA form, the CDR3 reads TGTGCCAGTAGTACCCGACAGGGACTCATTGAAGCTTTCTTT.

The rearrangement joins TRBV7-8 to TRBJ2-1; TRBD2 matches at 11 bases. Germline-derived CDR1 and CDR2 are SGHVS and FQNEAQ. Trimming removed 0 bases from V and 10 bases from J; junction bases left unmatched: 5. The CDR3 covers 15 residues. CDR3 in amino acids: CASSLASGRGDEQFF. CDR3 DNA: TGTGCCAGCAGCTTAGCTAGCGGGAGGGGAGACGAGCAGTTCTTC.

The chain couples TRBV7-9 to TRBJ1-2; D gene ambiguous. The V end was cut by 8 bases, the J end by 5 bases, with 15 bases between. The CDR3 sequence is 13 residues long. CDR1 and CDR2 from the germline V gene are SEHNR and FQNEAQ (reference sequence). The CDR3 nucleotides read TGTGCCAGCGGGGAGAAGGGCCTGTATGGCTACACCTTC. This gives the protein CASGEKGLYGYTF.

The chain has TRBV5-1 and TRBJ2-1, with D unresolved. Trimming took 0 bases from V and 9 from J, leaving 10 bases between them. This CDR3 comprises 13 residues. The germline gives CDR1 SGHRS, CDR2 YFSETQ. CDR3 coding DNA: TGCGCCAGCAGCTTGGCCGTCCCGGGTGAGCAGTTCTTC. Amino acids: CASSLAVPGEQFF.

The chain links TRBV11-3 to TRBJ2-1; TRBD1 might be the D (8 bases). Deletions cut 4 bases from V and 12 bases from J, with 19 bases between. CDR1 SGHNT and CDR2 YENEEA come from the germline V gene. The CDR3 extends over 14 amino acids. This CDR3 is CASSSELGGTGQFF. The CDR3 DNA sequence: TGTGCCAGCAGCTCAGAACTCGGGGGGACAGGGCAGTTCTTC.

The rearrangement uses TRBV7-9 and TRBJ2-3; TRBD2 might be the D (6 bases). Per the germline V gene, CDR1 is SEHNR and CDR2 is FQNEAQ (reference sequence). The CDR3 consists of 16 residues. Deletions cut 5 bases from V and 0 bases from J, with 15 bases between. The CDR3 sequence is CASSPLGGASTDTQYF. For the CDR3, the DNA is TGTGCCAGCAGCCCCCTGGGCGGGGCTAGCACAGATACGCAGTATTTT.

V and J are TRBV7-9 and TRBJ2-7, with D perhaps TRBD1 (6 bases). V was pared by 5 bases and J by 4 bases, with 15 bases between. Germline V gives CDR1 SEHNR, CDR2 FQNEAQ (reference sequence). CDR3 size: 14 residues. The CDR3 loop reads CASSPPGVYYEQYF. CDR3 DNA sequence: TGTGCCAGCAGCCCCCCAGGGGTCTATTACGAGCAGTACTTC. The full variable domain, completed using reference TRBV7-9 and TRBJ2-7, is DTGVSQNPRHKITKRGQNVTFRCDPISEHNRLYWYRQTLGQGPEFLTYFQNEAQLEKSRLLSDRFSAERPKGSFSTLEIQRTEQGDSAMYLCASSPPGVYYEQYFGPGTRLTVT.